This T cell receptor beta chain stems from a study of long-term antiretroviral therapy in people with HIV. Study findings and constraints: Patients on ART gained diversity, which nonetheless stayed below transplant donor controls. On ART adherence, viral resistance or therapy changes, no data were available.

Everyone in the study who had HIV was treated in the United States. Investigators performed immunoSEQ version v3.0 at survey level. The table came from immunoSEQ multiplex PCR; TCRdb's copy has only in-frame clones and leaves some out. The sample lists 20,000 to 25,000 clones, around 89% occurring once. Comment on this clone: Its antigen is not identified.

V lost 2 bases, J lost 3 bases, and 4 bases lay in between. This CDR3 is 12 amino acids long. CDR1 MDHEN and CDR2 SYDVKM come from the germline V gene. V is TRBV28 and J is TRBJ1-2, with unresolved D. This TCR was sampled from a man in his 60s with HIV. Sequenced here: unsorted PBMCs, sampled 2.3 years after starting antiretroviral therapy. The CDR3 DNA follows: TGTGCCAGCAGTTTAAGGTACTATGGCTACACCTTC. Protein sequence: CASSLRYYGYTF.